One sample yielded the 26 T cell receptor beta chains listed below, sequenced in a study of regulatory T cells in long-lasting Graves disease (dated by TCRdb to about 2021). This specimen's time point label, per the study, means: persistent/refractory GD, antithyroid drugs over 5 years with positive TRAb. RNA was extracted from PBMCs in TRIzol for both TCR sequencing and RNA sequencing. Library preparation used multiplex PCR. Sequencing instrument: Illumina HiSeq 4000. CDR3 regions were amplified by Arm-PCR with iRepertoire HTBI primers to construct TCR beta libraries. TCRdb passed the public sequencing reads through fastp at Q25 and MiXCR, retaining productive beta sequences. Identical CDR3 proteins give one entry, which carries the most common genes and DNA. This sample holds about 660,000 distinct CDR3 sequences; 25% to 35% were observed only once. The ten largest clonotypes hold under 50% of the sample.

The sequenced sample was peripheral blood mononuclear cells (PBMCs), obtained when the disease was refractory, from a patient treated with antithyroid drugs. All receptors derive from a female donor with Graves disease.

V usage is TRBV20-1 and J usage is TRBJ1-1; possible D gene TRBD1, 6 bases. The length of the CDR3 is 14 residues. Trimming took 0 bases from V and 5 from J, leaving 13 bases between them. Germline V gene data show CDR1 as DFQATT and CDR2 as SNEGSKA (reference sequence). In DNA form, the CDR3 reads TGCAGTGCTAGAGATATCGCAGGGGATACTGAAGCTTTCTTT. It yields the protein CSARDIAGDTEAFF.

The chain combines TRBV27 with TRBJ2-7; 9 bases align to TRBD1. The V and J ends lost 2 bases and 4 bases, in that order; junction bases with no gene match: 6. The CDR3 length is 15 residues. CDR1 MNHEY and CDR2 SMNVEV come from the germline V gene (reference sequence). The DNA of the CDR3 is TGTGCCAGCAGTTTAGGGACAGGGTCTGAGTACGAGCAGTACTTC. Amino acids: CASSLGTGSEYEQYF.

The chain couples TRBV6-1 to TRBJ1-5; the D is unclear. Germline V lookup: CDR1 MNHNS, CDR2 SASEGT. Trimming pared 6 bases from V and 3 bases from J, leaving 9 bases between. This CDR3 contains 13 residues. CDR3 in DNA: TGTGCCAGCAGGGACCCGGACAATCAGCCCCAGCATTTT. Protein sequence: CASRDPDNQPQHF.

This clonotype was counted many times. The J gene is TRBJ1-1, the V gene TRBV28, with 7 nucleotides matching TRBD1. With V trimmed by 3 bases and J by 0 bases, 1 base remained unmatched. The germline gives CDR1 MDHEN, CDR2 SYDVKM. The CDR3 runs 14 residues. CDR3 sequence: CASSFQGVNTEAFF. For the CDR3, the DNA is TGTGCCAGCAGTTTCCAGGGGGTGAACACTGAAGCTTTCTTT. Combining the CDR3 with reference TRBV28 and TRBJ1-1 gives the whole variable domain DVKVTQSSRYLVKRTGEKVFLECVQDMDHENMFWYRQDPGLGLRLIYFSYDVKMKEKGDIPEGYSVSREKKERFSLILESASTNQTSMYLCASSFQGVNTEAFFGQGTRLTVV.

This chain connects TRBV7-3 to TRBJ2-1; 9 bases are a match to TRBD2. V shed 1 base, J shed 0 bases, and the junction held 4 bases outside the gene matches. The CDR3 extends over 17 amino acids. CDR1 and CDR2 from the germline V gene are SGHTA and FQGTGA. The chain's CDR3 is CASSLKGSGSSYNEQFF. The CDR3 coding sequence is TGTGCCAGCAGCTTAAAAGGTAGCGGGAGCTCCTACAATGAGCAGTTCTTC.

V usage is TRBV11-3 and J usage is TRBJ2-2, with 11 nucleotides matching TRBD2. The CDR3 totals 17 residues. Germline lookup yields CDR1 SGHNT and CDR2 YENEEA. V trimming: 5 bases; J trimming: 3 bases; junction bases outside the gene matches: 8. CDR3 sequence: CASSARRGLADTGELFF. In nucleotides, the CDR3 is TGTGCCAGCAGCGCCCGACGGGGACTAGCGGACACCGGGGAGCTGTTTTTT. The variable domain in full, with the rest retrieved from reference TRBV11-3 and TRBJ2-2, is EAGVVQSPRYKIIEKKQPVAFWCNPISGHNTLYWYLQNLGQGPELLIRYENEEAVDDSQLPKDRFSAERLKGVDSTLKIQPAELGDSAVYLCASSARRGLADTGELFFGEGSRLTVL.

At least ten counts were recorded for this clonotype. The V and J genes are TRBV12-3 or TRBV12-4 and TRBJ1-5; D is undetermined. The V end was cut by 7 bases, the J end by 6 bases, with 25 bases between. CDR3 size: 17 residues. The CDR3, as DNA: TGTGCCAGCACCCTTCGGGTATCTGAAGGGTTCGGTCAGCCCCAGCATTTT. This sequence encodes CASTLRVSEGFGQPQHF.

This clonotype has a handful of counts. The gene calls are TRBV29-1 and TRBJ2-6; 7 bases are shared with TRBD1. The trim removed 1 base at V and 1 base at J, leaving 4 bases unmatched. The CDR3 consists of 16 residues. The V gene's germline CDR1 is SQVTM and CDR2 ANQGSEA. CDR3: CSVEGPTGSGANVLTF. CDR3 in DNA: TGCAGCGTTGAAGGCCCGACAGGGTCTGGGGCCAACGTCCTGACTTTC.

The CDR3 bases are TGTGCCAGCAACCAATGGGGGGACAGAAAGTACTTC. Protein sequence: CASNQWGDRKYF. This chain joins TRBV28 and TRBJ2-7, with TRBD1 as a possible D gene (7 bases). Trimming cost V 7 bases and J 11 bases, with 18 bases left between them. Germline CDR1 MDHEN, CDR2 SYDVKM. The CDR3 has 12 residues.

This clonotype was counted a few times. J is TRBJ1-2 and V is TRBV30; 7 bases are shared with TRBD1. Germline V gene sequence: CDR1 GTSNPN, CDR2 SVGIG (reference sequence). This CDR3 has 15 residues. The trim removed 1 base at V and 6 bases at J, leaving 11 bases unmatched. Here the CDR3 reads CAWSGGQRGRDGYTF. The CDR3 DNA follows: TGTGCCTGGAGTGGGGGACAGAGAGGGAGAGATGGCTACACCTTC.

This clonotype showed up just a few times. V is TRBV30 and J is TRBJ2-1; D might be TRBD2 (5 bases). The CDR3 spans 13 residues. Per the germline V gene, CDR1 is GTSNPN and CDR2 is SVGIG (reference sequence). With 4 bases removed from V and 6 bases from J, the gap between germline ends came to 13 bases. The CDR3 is CAWNRLAGNEQFF. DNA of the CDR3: TGTGCCTGGAACCGGCTAGCAGGCAATGAGCAGTTCTTC.

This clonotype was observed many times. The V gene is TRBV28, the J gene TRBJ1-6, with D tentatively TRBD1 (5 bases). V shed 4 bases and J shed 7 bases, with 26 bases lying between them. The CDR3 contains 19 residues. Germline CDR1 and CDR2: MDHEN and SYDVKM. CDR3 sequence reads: CASSYHFDIGRTPNSPLHF. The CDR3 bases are TGTGCCAGCAGTTACCACTTCGATATCGGGCGGACACCCAATTCACCCCTCCACTTT.

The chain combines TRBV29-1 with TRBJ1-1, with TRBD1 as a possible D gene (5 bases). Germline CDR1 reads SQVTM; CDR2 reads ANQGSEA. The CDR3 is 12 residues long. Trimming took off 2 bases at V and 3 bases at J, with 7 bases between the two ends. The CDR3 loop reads CSVESTDTEAFF. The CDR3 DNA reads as TGCAGCGTTGAATCGACAGACACTGAAGCTTTCTTT.

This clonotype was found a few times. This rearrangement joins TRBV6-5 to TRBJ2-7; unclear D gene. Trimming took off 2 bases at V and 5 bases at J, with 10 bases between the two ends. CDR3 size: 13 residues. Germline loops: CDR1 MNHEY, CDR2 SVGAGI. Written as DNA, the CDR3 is TGTGCCAGCAGTTACGAATCAGTGAACGAGCAGTACTTC. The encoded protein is CASSYESVNEQYF.

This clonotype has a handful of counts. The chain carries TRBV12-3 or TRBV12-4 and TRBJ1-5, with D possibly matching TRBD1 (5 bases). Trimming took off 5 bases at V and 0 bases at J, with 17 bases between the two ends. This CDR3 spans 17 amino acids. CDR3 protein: CASSLKMTENSNQPQHF. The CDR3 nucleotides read TGTGCCAGCAGTCTCAAGATGACAGAGAATAGCAATCAGCCCCAGCATTTT.

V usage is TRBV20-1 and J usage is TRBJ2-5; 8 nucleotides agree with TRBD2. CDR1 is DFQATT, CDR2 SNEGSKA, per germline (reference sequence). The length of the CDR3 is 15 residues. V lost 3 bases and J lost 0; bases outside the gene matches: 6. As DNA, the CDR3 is TGCAGTGCTAGTTCGAGCGGGAGTTACCAAGAGACCCAGTACTTC. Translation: CSASSSGSYQETQYF.

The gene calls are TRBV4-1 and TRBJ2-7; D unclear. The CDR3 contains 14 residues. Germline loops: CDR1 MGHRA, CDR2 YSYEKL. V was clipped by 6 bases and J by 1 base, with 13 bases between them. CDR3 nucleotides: TGCGCCAGCAGTGACCGACAAAATTCCTACGAGCAGTACTTC. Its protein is CASSDRQNSYEQYF.

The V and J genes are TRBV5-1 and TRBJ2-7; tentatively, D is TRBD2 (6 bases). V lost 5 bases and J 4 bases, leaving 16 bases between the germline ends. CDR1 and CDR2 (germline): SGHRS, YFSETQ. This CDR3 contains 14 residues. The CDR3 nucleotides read TGCGCCAGCAGAGTGGGGGACTTCGGTTACGAGCAGTACTTC. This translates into CASRVGDFGYEQYF.

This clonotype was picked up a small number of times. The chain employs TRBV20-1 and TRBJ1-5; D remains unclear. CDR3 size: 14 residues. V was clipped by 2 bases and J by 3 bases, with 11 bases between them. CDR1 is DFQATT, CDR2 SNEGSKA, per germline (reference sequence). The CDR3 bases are TGCAGTGCTAGATACAGAGAATACAATCAGCCCCAGCATTTT. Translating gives CSARYREYNQPQHF.

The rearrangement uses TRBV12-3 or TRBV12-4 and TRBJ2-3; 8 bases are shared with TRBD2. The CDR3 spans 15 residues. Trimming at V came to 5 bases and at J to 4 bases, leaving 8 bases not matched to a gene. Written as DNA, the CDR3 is TGTGCCAGCAGTGTACTAGCGGCCGGGTCAGATACGCAGTATTTT. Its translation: CASSVLAAGSDTQYF.

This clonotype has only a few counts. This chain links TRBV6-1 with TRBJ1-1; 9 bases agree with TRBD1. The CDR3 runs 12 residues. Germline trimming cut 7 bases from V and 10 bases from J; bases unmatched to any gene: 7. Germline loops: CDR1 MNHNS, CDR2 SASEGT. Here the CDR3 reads CASTGTGYSAFF. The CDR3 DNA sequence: TGTGCCAGCACTGGGACAGGGTATTCAGCTTTCTTT.

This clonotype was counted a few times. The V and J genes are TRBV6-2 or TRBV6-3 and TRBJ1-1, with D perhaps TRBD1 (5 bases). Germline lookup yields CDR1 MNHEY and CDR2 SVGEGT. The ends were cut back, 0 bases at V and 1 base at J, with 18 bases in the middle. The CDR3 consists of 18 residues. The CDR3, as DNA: TGTGCCAGCAGTTACTCTGGCGGGACTCTTTCAACGAACACTGAAGCTTTCTTT. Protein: CASSYSGGTLSTNTEAFF.

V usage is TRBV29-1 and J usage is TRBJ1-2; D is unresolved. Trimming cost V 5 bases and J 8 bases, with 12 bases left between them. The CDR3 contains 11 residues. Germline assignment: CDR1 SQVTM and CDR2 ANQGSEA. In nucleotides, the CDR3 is TGCAGCGTTAGGACTGGTGGGGGCTACACCTTC. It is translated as CSVRTGGGYTF.

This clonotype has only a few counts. CDR3 sequence reads: CASSWGQPSSGNTIYF. CDR3 bases: TGTGCCAGCAGTTGGGGACAGCCGAGCTCTGGAAACACCATATATTTT. The genes are TRBV12-3 or TRBV12-4 and TRBJ1-3, with 7 bases aligning to TRBD1. J was trimmed by 0 bases and V by 4 bases; bases with no gene match: 6. There are 16 residues in the CDR3.

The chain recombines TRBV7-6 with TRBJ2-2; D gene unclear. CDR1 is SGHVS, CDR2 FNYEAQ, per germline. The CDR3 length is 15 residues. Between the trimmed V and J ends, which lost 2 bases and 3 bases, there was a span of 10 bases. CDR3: CASSLSLRYTGELFF. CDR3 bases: TGTGCCAGCAGCTTATCCCTCCGATACACCGGGGAGCTGTTTTTT.

CDR3 loop: CASSRRGGSAETYEQYF. CDR3 sequence (DNA): TGTGCCAGCAGCCGAAGGGGAGGTTCCGCAGAGACCTACGAGCAGTACTTC. This rearrangement joins TRBV6-1 to TRBJ2-7; tentative D call: TRBD2 (6 bases). The CDR3 is 17 amino acids. Between the trimmed V and J ends, which lost 6 bases and 2 bases, there was a span of 23 bases. In germline, CDR1 is MNHNS, CDR2 SASEGT.